This T cell receptor (beta chain) derives from a study of T cells in Graves' hyperthyroidism and ophthalmopathy (dated by TCRdb to about 2019). At the level of the whole study: Peripheral blood was collected at initial diagnosis, before any treatment. In six Graves' hyperthyroidism patients, the study also compared T-cell repertoires from thyroid tissue with T-cell repertoires from blood. The paper describes TCR Vbeta CDR3 sequencing of 135 peripheral blood samples, made up of 40 to 45 ophthalmopathy patients, 70 to 75 hyperthyroidism patients and 17 progressor patients. To identify distinguishing TCR V-J signatures, a discovery cohort of around 100 patients was used, comprising some 43 with Graves' ophthalmopathy and approximately 57 with stable Graves' hyperthyroidism. After sampling, hyperthyroidism patients received methimazole starting at 30 mg daily, and ophthalmopathy patients received high-dose intravenous methylprednisolone. For training and testing, the 100 or so patients in the discovery cohort were randomly divided in a 7:3 ratio. Prospective prediction of ophthalmopathy was tested in an independent validation cohort of fewer than 20 hyperthyroidism patients and 15 to 17 patients who later progressed to ophthalmopathy.

Summary of the overall study and its limitations: A model built on a 13 V-J signature distinguished ophthalmopathy from stable hyperthyroidism, reaching 85% to 90% sensitivity and 81.08% specificity in cross-validation and 80%/75% in testing. Most expanded thyroid clonotypes (frequency above 0.001) were also found in blood, which suggests that blood repertoires may mirror thyroid immune responses. Sample size was not statistically predetermined, and investigators were not blinded to group allocation. In validation, the model predicted progression to ophthalmopathy a median of approximately 6.6 months before onset, with 70% to 71% sensitivity and around 76% specificity.

Amplification of TCR beta CDR3 regions was carried out from RNA transcripts. The TCR CDR3 was subjected to a first round of RT-PCR using the HTBI primer set and the Qiagen OneStep RT-PCR kit. Libraries were constructed in a second round of multiplex PCR, after which size selection and purification were carried out. Libraries were sequenced paired-end with 100 bp reads on an Illumina HiSeq2000. On the authors' methods: SOAPnuke was used to process the raw data, removing reads that contained adapters or uncalled bases, had a mean Phred below 15, or lacked an exact match to the constant primer or identifier. High-quality paired reads were merged using COPE v1.2.5, and each unique nucleotide sequence was defined as a clonotype. MiTCR v1.1 was used to align the clonotypes against IMGT TRBV, TRBD and TRBJ reference segments. Analysis was restricted to V-J combinations with a frequency above 0.0001, which covered roughly 99% of repertoires. A TCS score was defined as the ratio of F50 (clonal expansion) to E x V (chaos), with BLOSUM62-based TCRdist applied between CDR3 peptides within each V-J. Welch's t-statistics and random forest reduced some 510 V-J features to 13, which were used in a naive Bayes classifier (R e1071). The public reads were run again by TCRdb, first through fastp at Q25 and then through MiXCR, and only productive beta chains were kept. Identical CDR3 proteins give one entry, which carries the most common genes and DNA. These V and J calls rely on TCRdb rather than the paper's analysis. The sample records hundreds of thousands of distinct CDR3 sequences, roughly 15% of which are singletons. The ten largest clonotypes hold 3.5% to 4% of the sample.

About this clonotype itself: Its antigen remains undetermined. The record has no base qualities; no much larger clone is one base away.

A patient counted as having stable Graves' hyperthyroidism if no progression to ophthalmopathy occurred over 18 months of follow-up. The hyperthyroidism patients were between 18 and 65 years old and newly diagnosed, with a disease duration of less than 2 months. Any patient with an uncontrolled infection, another autoimmune disease, pregnancy or lactation was excluded. Clinical symptoms, serum thyroxine and TRAb, thyroid ultrasound, and orbital computed tomography formed the basis for the diagnoses. PBMCs were separated from over 9 ml of fresh peripheral blood using Ficoll-Paque density gradient centrifugation. Trizol reagent was used to extract total RNA, and RNA quality was then checked on an Agilent 2100 Bioanalyzer. From the cysteine through the phenylalanine, the CDR3 covers 15 amino acids. Only CDR3 DNA remains: 45 bases, in frame from the first base. Unmatched junction bases come to 9, with V trimmed by 5 bases and J by 4 bases. Sequences PRHDT (CDR1) and FYEKMQ (CDR2) are obtained from the germline V gene (reference sequence).

The sequence came from a woman aged 30 to 39 with Graves' hyperthyroidism. The sequencing sample was made of blood. The chain employs TRBV13 and TRBJ1-2, and 8 junctional nucleotides match TRBD1. DNA sequence: TGTGCCAGCAGCGAAACCGGACAGGGAATCTATGGCTACACCTTC. The resulting protein is CASSETGQGIYGYTF. Supplemented by the reference TRBV13 and TRBJ1-2 proteins around the CDR3, the complete variable domain is AAGVIQSPRHLIKEKRETATLKCYPIPRHDTVYWYQQGPGQDPQFLISFYEKMQSDKGSIPDRFSAQQFSDYHSELNMSSLELGDSALYFCASSETGQGIYGYTFGSGTRLTVV.